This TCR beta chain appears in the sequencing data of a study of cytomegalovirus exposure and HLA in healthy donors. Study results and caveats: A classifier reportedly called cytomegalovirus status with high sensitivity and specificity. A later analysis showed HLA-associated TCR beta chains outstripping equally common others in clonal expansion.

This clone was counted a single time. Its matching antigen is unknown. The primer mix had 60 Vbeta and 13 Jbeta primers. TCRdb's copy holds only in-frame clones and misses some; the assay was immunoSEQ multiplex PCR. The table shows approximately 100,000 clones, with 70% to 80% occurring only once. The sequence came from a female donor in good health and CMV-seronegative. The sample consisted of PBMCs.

The CDR3 sequence is CASSYDWEAGYEQYF. The CDR3 nucleotides read TGTGCCAGCAGCTACGATTGGGAGGCTGGCTACGAGCAGTACTTC. The chain links TRBV5-4 to TRBJ2-7, with D possibly being TRBD2 (6 bases). Trimming stripped 3 bases from V and 3 bases from J, with 16 bases between. Germline CDR1 reads SGHNT; CDR2 reads YYREEE (reference sequence). The CDR3 length is 15 residues.